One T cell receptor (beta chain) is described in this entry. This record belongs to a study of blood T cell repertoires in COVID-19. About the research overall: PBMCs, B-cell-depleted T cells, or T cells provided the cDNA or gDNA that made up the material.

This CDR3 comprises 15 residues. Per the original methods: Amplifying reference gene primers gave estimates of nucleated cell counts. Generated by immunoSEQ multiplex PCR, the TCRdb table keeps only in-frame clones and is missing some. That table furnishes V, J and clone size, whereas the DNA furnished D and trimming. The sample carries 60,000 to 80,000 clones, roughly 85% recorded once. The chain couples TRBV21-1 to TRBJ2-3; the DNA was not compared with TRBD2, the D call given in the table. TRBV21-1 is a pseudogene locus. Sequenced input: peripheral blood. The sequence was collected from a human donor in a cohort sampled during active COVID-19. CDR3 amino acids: CASSCEEYGRDTQYF. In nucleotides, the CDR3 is TGTGCCAGCAGCTGTGAGGAGTACGGTAGAGATACGCAGTATTTT.